This T cell receptor beta chain was observed in a study of T cell repertoires in cytomegalovirus infection. At the level of the study: HLA-C-restricted CMV epitopes, recently identified, and well-studied HLA-B-restricted ones were used by the study. Public TCR beta signature analysis indicated the presence of both CMV infection and matching HLA type.

In the case of this clonotype: Its cognate antigen is unknown.

The germline gives CDR1 MGHRA, CDR2 YSYEKL. The CDR3 is 15 amino acids. V lost 2 bases to trimming and J lost 7 bases; unmatched junction nucleotides: 8. TCRdb passed the reads through MiXCR, listing each CDR3 protein once. The sample has hundreds of thousands of distinct CDR3 sequences; around a third are singletons. The TCR sequence derives from a human donor in good health (CMV status not recorded). Some clones in this sample may be carry-over from other donors' samples. The chain links TRBV4-1 to TRBJ1-5; 7 bases match TRBD1. The sequencing here drew on cultured PBMCs, taken from culture after CMV antigen stimulation. The CDR3 reads CASSQLPGQNQPQHF. The CDR3 DNA is TGCGCCAGCAGCCAACTACCGGGACAGAACCAGCCCCAGCATTTT.